This T cell receptor (beta chain) was obtained from a study of early T cells in non-severe SARS-CoV-2 infection. Overall study context: Sequenced bulk RNA came from whole blood that was unsorted, and chains were unpaired.

Study-wide results and caveats: CD4 and private specificities were missed by VDJdb matching, which favored anti-spike CD8 responses.

TCRdb re-analysed the 5' RACE reads in MiXCR, keeping a single row per CDR3 protein. The sample shows tens of thousands of distinct CDR3 sequences, around 4% of them seen only once. This clonotype was counted ten times or more. Its antigen is still unknown. Germline V gives CDR1 MNHEY, CDR2 SMNVEV (reference sequence). The CDR3 sequence is 13 residues long. Trimming left V 1 base short and J 2 bases short, with 5 bases between. This chain uses TRBV27 with TRBJ1-2; D is possibly TRBD1 (5 bases). Sequencing was performed on whole blood. The receptor was derived from an adult who was a healthcare worker with PCR-confirmed SARS-CoV-2 infection or an uninfected control (not recorded which). DNA of the CDR3: TGTGCCAGCAGTTTATGGGGGAACTATGGCTACACCTTC. Translation gives CASSLWGNYGYTF.